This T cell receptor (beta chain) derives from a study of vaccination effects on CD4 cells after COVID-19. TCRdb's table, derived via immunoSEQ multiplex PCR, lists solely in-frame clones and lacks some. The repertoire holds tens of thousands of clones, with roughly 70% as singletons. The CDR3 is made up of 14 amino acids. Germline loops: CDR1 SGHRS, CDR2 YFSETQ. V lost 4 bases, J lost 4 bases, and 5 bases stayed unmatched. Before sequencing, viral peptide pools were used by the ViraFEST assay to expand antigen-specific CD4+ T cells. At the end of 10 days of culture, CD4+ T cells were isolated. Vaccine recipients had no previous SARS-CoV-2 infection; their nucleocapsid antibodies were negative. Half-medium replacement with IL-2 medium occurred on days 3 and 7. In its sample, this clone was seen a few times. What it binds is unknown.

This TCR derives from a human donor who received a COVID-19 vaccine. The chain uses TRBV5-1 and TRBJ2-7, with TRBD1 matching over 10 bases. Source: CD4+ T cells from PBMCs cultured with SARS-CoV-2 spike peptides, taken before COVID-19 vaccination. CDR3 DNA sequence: TGCGCCAGCAGCACCGGACAGGGGGGGTACGAGCAGTACTTC. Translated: CASSTGQGGYEQYF.